What follows are 4 T cell receptor beta chains derived from one specimen sequenced in a study of spatial heterogeneity in lung cancer. The time point: sample taken at primary tumor resection. These receptors lack a known antigen. The study's findings and limits: Mutation counts in tumors were tracked by counts of expanded intratumoral alpha and beta TCRs.

TCRdb ran MiXCR on the 5' RACE reads and lists one entry per CDR3 protein. The table has 6,400 or so distinct CDR3 sequences, about 6.9% seen once. Specimen: lung tumor tissue, collected at surgery. Receptor source: a male donor with early-stage non-small cell lung cancer.

By sample fraction, this clonotype is medium-sized. In DNA, the CDR3 is TGTGCCAGCAGCTCATTCGGGACTAGCGGGGGTGGAAAGACCCAGTACTTC. Translation gives CASSSFGTSGGGKTQYF. This chain links TRBV7-2 with TRBJ2-5, with 14 bases lining up with TRBD2. Germline V gene lookup returns CDR1 SGHTA and CDR2 FQGNSA. The CDR3 runs to 17 residues. Trimming cost V 4 bases and J 6 bases; bases outside gene matches: 10. The complete variable domain, with remaining parts taken from reference TRBV7-2 and TRBJ2-5, reads GAGVSQSPSNKVTEKGKDVELRCDPISGHTALYWYRQSLGQGLEFLIYFQGNSAPDKSGLPSDRFSAERTGGSVSTLTIQRTQQEDSAVYLCASSSFGTSGGGKTQYFGPGTRLLVL.

This clonotype is categorized as medium-sized. The CDR3 here is CASSLHAGAYNEQFF. In nucleotides, the CDR3 is TGTGCCAGCAGCTTGCATGCGGGGGCTTACAATGAGCAGTTCTTC. The chain recombines TRBV7-2 with TRBJ2-1; possibly TRBD2 for D (7 bases). The germline V gene has CDR1 SGHTA and CDR2 FQGNSA. The CDR3 runs to 15 residues. The germline V and J ends were trimmed by 3 bases and 4 bases, with 13 bases remaining between them.

This clonotype was seen ten or more times. The CDR3 here is CASSPPGQGCRCEQYF. The DNA of the CDR3 is TGCGCCAGCAGCCCACCGGGACAGGGTTGTCGTTGCGAGCAGTACTTC. This chain links TRBV23-1 with TRBJ2-7; 9 bases line up with TRBD1. TRBV23-1 counts as an open reading frame of uncertain function. V shed 6 bases, J shed 6 bases, and the junction held 15 bases outside the gene matches. CDR3 length: 16 residues.

This clonotype occurred a few times. The V and J genes are TRBV7-7 and TRBJ2-3; possible D gene TRBD1, 6 bases. Trimming cost V 2 bases and J 6 bases, with 15 bases left between them. The CDR3 contains 15 residues. Looked up from germline, CDR1 is SSHAT and CDR2 is FNYEAQ (reference sequence). The CDR3 loop is CASSLSWGRGDTQYF. The CDR3 DNA reads TGTGCCAGCAGCTTATCATGGGGGCGCGGGGATACGCAGTATTTT. Full variable domain (rest looked up from reference TRBV7-7 and TRBJ2-3): GAGVSQSPRYKVTKRGQDVTLRCDPISSHATLYWYQQALGQGPEFLTYFNYEAQPDKSGLPSDRFSAERPEGSISTLTIQRTEQRDSAMYRCASSLSWGRGDTQYFGPGTRLTVL.